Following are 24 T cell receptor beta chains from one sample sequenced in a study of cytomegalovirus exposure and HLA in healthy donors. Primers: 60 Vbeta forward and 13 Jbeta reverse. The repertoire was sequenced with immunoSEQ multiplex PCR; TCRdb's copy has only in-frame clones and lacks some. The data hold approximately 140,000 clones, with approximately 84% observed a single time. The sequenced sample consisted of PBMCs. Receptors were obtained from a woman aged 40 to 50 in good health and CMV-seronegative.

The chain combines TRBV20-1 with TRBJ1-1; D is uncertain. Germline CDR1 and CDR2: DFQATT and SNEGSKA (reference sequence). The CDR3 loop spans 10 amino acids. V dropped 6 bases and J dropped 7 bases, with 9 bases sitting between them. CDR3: CSAADIEAFF. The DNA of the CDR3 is TGCAGTGCGGCCGACATTGAAGCTTTCTTT.

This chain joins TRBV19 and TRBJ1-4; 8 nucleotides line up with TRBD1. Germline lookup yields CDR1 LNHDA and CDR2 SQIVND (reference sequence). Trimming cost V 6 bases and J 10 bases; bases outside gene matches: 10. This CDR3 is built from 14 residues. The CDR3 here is CASSLQGGARKLFF. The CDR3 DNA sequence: TGTGCCAGTAGCTTACAGGGGGGGGCCCGAAAACTGTTTTTT.

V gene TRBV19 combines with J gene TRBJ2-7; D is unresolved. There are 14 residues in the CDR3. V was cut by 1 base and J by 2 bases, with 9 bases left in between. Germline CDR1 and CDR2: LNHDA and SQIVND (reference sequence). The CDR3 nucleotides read TGTGCCAGTAGTATAGGCGCAGGCCCCTACGAGCAGTACTTC. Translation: CASSIGAGPYEQYF.

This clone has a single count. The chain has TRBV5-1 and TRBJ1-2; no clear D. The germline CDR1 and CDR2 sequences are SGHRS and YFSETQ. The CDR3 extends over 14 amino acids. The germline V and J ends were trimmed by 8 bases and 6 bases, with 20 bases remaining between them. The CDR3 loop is CASNDPGYADGYTF. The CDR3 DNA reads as TGCGCCAGTAATGACCCGGGTTACGCTGATGGCTACACCTTC.

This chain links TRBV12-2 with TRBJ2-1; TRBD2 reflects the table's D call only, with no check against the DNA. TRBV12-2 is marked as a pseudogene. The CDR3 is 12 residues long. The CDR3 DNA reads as TGTGCATTACGACTAGCAGACAATGAGCAGTTCTTC. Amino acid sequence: CALRLADNEQFF.

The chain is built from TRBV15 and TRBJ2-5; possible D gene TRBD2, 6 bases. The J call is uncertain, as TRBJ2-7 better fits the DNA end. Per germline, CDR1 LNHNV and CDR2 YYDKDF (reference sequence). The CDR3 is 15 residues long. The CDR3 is CATSRGGDLAYEQYF. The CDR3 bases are TGTGCCACCAGCAGAGGGGGGGACCTCGCATACGAGCAGTACTTC.

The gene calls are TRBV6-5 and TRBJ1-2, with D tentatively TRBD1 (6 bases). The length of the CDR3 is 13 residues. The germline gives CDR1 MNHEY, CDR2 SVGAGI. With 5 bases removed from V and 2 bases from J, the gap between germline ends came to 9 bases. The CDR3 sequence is CASSVTGNYGYTF. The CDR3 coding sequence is TGTGCCAGCAGTGTAACAGGGAACTATGGCTACACCTTC.

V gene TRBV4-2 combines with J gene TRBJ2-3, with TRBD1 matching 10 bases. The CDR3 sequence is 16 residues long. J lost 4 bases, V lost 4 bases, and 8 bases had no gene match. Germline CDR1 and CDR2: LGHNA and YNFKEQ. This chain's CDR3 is CASSLRQGARADTQYF. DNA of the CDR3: TGTGCCAGCAGCCTTAGACAGGGGGCGAGGGCAGATACGCAGTATTTT.

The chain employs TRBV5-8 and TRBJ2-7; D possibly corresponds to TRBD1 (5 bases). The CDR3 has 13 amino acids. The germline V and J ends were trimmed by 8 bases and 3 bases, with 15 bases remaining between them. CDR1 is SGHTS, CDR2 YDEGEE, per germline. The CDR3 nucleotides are TGTGCCAGGCCGGCAGGGCCCCTCTACGAGCAGTACTTC. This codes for CARPAGPLYEQYF. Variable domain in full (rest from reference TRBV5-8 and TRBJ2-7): EAGVTQSPTHLIKTRGQQATLRCSPISGHTSVYWYQQALGLGLQFLLWYDEGEERNRGNFPPRFSGRQFPNYSSELNVNALELEDSALYLCARPAGPLYEQYFGPGTRLTVT.

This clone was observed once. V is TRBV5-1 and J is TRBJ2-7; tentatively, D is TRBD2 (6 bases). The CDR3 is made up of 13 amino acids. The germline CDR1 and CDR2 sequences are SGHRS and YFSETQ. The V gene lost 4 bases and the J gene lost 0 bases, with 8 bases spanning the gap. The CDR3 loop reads CASSPGLSYEQYF. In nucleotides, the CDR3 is TGCGCCAGCAGCCCGGGACTCTCCTACGAGCAGTACTTC.

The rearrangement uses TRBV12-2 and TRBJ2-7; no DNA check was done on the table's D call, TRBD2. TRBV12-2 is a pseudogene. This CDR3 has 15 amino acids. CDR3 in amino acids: CASRLLAESSYEQYF. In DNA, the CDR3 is TGTGCAAGTCGCTTACTAGCGGAGAGCTCCTACGAGCAGTACTTC.

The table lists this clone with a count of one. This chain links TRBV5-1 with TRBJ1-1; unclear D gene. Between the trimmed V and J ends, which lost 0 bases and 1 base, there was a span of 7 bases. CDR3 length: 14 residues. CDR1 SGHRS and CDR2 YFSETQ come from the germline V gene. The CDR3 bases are TGCGCCAGCAGCTTGGAAAAAGCGAACACTGAAGCTTTCTTT. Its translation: CASSLEKANTEAFF.

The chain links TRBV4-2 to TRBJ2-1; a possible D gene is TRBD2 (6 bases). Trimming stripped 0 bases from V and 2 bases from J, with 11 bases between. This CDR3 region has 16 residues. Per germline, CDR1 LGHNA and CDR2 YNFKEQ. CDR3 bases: TGTGCCAGCAGCCAAGATCCCCTAGCGACCTACAATGAGCAGTTCTTC. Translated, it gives CASSQDPLATYNEQFF.

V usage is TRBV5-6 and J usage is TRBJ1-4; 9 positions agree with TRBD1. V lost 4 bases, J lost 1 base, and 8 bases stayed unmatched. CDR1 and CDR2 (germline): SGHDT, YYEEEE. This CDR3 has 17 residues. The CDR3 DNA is TGTGCCAGCAGCGCGCCGGGACAGGGCGGAACTAATGAAAAACTGTTTTTT. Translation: CASSAPGQGGTNEKLFF.

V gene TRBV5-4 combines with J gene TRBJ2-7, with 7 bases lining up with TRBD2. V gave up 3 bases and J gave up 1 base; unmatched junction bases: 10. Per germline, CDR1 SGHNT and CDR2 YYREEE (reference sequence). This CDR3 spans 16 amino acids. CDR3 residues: CASSSGGNRESYEQYF. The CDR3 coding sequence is TGTGCCAGCAGCTCCGGGGGGAACCGGGAATCCTACGAGCAGTACTTC.

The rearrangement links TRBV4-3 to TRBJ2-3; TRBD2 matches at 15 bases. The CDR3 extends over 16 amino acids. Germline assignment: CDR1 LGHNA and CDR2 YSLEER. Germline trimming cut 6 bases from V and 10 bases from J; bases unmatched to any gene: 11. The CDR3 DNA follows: TGCGCCAGCAGTTCCGGACTAGCGGGAGGGCCGGAGGCGCAGTATTTT. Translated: CASSSGLAGGPEAQYF.

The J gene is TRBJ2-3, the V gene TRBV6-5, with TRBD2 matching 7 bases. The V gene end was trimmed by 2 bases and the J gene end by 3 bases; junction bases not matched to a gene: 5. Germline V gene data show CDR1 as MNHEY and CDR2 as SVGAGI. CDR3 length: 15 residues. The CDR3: CASSYGGGFTDTQYF. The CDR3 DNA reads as TGTGCCAGCAGTTACGGGGGAGGGTTTACAGATACGCAGTATTTT.

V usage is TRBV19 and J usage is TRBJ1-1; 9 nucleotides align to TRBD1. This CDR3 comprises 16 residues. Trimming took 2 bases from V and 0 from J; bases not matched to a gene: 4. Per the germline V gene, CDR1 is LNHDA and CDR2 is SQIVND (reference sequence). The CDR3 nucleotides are TGTGCCAGTAGTATAAGGGGGACAGGGATGAACACTGAAGCTTTCTTT. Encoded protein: CASSIRGTGMNTEAFF.

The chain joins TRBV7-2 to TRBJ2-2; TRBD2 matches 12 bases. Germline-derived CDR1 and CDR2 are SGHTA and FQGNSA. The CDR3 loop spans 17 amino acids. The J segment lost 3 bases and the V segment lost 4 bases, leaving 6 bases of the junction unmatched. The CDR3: CASSWRLAGEHTGELFF. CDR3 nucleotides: TGTGCCAGCAGCTGGCGACTAGCGGGAGAGCACACCGGGGAGCTGTTTTTT.

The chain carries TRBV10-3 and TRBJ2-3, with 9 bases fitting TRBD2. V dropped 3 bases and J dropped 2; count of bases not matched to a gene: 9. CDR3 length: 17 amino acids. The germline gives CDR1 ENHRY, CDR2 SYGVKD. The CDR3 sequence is CAISEGKTSGPTDTQYF. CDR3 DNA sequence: TGTGCCATCAGTGAAGGAAAGACTAGCGGACCCACAGATACGCAGTATTTT.

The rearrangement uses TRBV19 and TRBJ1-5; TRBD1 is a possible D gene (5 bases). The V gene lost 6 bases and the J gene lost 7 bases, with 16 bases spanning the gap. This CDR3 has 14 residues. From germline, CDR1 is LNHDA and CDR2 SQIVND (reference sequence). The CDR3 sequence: CASSGPGPRQPQHF. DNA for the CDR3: TGTGCCAGTAGCGGTCCAGGGCCCCGCCAGCCCCAGCATTTT. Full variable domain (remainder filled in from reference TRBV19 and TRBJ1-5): DGGITQSPKYLFRKEGQNVTLSCEQNLNHDAMYWYRQDPGQGLRLIYYSQIVNDFQKGDIAEGYSVSREKKESFPLTVTSAQKNPTAFYLCASSGPGPRQPQHFGDGTRLSIL.

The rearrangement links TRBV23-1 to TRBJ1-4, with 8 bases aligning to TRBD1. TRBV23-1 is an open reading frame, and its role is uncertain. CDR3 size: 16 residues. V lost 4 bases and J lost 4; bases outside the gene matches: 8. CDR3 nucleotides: TGCGCCAGCAGTCTTAAACAGGGGGACGGTAATGAAAAACTGTTTTTT. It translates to CASSLKQGDGNEKLFF.

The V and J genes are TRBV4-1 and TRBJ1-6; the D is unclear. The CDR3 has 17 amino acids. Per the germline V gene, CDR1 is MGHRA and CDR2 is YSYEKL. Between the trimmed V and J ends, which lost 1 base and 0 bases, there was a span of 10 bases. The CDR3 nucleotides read TGCGCCAGCAGCCAAGGTGGAGGGAGCTCCTATAATTCACCCCTCCACTTT. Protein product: CASSQGGGSSYNSPLHF.

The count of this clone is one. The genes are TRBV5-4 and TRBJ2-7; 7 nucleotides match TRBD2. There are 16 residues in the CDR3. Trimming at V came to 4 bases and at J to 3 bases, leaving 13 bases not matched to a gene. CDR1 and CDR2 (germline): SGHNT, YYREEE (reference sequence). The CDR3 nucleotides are TGTGCCAGCAGCGGGGGGACTATATCGTCGCGCTACGAGCAGTACTTC. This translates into CASSGGTISSRYEQYF.